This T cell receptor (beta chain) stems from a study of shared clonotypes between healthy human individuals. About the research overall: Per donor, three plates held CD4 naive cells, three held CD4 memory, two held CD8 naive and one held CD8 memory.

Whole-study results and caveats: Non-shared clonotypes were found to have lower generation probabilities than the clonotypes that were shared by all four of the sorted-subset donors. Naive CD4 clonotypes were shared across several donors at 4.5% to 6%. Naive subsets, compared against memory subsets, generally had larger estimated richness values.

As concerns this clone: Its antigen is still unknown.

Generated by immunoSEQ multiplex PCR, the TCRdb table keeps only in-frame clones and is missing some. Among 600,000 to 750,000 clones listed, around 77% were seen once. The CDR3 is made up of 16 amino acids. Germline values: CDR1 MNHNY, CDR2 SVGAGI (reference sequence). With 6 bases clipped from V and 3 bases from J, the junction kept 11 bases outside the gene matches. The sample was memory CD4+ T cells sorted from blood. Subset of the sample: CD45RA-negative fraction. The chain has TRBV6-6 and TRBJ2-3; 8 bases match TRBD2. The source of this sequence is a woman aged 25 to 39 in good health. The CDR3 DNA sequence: TGTGCCAGCAGCCCGTTGAACGGCGGGAGGACAGATACGCAGTATTTT. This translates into CASSPLNGGRTDTQYF.